This T cell receptor beta chain was sequenced for a study of blood T cells in healthy people across ages. The study's findings and limits: Estimated diversity that came from one million T cells was considered an underestimate.

Primed by a sample-barcoded 5' primer and a J-beta primer mix, a second PCR proceeded for about 6 to 11 cycles. Every sample returned 2.5 million or more CDR3-containing paired-end reads. A single record per CDR3 protein comes from TCRdb applying MiXCR to the 5' RACE reads. The table lists about 650,000 distinct CDR3 sequences, 52% of them singletons. A note on this clonotype: Its antigen is currently unknown.

The sequence was obtained from a woman aged 80 or over in good health. Sequencing was done on a sample of blood.

CDR3 coding DNA: TGCGCCAGCAGCCAAGATGAGCCCACCCTTCGTCTCTACAATGAGCAGTTCTTC. It encodes CASSQDEPTLRLYNEQFF. The chain carries TRBV4-1 and TRBJ2-1; D unresolved. CDR1 and CDR2 (germline): MGHRA, YSYEKL. V was shortened by 0 bases and J by 3 bases, with 18 bases between the two germline ends. CDR3 length: 18 residues.